The 7 T cell receptor beta chains in this list originate from one sample, sequenced in a study of T-cell memory formation after mild COVID-19. In TCRdb, the 5' RACE reads were re-called with MiXCR into one record per CDR3 protein. The sample yields roughly 510,000 distinct CDR3 sequences, approximately 15% seen once. The specimen was PBMCs or a T cell subset sorted from them (not recorded which). These receptors all stem from an adult woman who had mild COVID-19 (a few samples of this study predate the infection). Cell type and time point are not known.

This rearrangement joins TRBV12-5 to TRBJ1-1; TRBD1 is a possible D gene (5 bases). Trimming took 6 bases from V and 4 from J, leaving 18 bases between them. The germline CDR1 and CDR2 sequences are LGHNT and FRNRAP. This CDR3 contains 15 residues. Written as DNA, the CDR3 is TGTGCTAGTGGCCCCACCAGGGTATTCGGCACTGAAGCTTTCTTT. Protein sequence: CASGPTRVFGTEAFF.

The rearrangement uses TRBV5-1 and TRBJ1-2; D may be TRBD1 (6 bases). Germline values: CDR1 SGHRS, CDR2 YFSETQ. The CDR3 spans 12 residues. The V gene lost 4 bases and the J gene lost 8 bases, with 12 bases spanning the gap. The CDR3, as DNA: TGCGCCAGCAGCCCTGACAGGCAGGGCTACACCTTC. Translating gives CASSPDRQGYTF.

V gene TRBV7-9 combines with J gene TRBJ2-6; possible D gene TRBD2, 6 bases. Germline V gene lookup returns CDR1 SEHNR and CDR2 FQNEAQ (reference sequence). V lost 4 bases to trimming and J lost 0 bases, with 10 bases between them. The CDR3 runs 16 residues. The CDR3 reads CASSSAGGSGANVLTF. The DNA for the CDR3 is TGTGCCAGCAGCTCGGCCGGGGGCTCTGGGGCCAACGTCCTGACTTTC.

There are many counts of this clonotype. The chain carries TRBV7-2 and TRBJ2-7, with D possibly being TRBD2 (5 bases). V lost 0 bases and J 12 bases, leaving 12 bases between the germline ends. From germline, CDR1 is SGHTA and CDR2 FQGNSA. The CDR3 loop spans 12 amino acids. In DNA form, the CDR3 reads TGTGCCAGCAGCTTAGCGGGATCAGGACTGTACTTC. Translating it yields CASSLAGSGLYF.

The chain is built from TRBV4-1 and TRBJ1-2; D not resolved. Trimming took 3 bases from V and 4 from J, leaving 9 bases between them. The CDR3 has 13 amino acids. Germline V gene lookup returns CDR1 MGHRA and CDR2 YSYEKL. The CDR3 reads CASSHPATYGYTF. The CDR3, as DNA: TGCGCCAGCAGCCACCCGGCGACCTATGGCTACACCTTC.

A word on this clonotype: The CDR3 does not close with the conserved phenylalanine or tryptophan, likely indicating a read error. It is unclear where the CDR3 begins or ends on the DNA, so no DNA is shown, and the CDR3 is as TCRdb lists it. V gene TRBV6-5 combines with J gene TRBJ1-2. Germline-derived CDR1 and CDR2 are MNHEY and SVGAGI. Ends included, the CDR3 has 12 residues. CDR3 residues: CASSYSQEKLSL.

The rearrangement joins TRBV5-1 to TRBJ1-1, with unresolved D. Deletions cut 0 bases from V and 2 bases from J, with 14 bases between. There are 16 residues in the CDR3. Germline V gene data show CDR1 as SGHRS and CDR2 as YFSETQ. The CDR3 sequence: CASSLDPPDGNTEAFF. CDR3 nucleotides: TGCGCCAGCAGCTTGGATCCCCCGGACGGTAACACTGAAGCTTTCTTT.